The present TCR beta chain was sequenced within a study of response to subunit inactivated influenza vaccine. A single record per CDR3 protein comes from TCRdb applying MiXCR to the RT-PCR reads. The repertoire holds around 200,000 distinct CDR3 sequences, with roughly 14% as singletons. The V and J ends lost 0 bases and 2 bases, in that order; junction bases with no gene match: 3. Per germline, CDR1 LGHNA and CDR2 YSLEER. The CDR3 contains 16 residues. This chain links TRBV4-3 with TRBJ2-7; TRBD2 aligns across 11 bases. Sequenced material: CD8+ T cells sorted from PBMCs, taken about 5 days after vaccination. The receptor comes from a man aged 45 to 65 who received an inactivated influenza vaccine. CDR3 nucleotides: TGCGCCAGCAGCCAAGAGACTAGCGGGACGACCTACGAGCAGTACTTC. This gives the protein CASSQETSGTTYEQYF.